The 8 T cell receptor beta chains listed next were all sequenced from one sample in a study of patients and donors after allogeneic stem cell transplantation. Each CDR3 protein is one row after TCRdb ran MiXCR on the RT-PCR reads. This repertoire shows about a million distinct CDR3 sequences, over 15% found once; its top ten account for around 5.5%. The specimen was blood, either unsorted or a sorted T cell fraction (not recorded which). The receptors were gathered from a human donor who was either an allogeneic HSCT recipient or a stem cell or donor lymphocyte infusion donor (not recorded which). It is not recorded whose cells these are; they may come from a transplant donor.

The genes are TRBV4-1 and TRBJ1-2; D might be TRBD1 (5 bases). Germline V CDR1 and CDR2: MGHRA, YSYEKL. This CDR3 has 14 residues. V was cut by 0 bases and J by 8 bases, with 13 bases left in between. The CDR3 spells CASSQDNGGGGYTF. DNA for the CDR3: TGCGCCAGCAGCCAAGATAATGGGGGAGGCGGCTACACCTTC.

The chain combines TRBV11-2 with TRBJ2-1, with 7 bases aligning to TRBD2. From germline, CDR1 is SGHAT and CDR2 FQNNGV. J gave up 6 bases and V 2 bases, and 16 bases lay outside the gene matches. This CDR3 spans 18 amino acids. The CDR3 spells CASSLRSVAGLRINEQFF. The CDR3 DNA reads TGTGCCAGCAGCTTAAGGTCGGTAGCGGGCCTCCGCATCAATGAGCAGTTCTTC.

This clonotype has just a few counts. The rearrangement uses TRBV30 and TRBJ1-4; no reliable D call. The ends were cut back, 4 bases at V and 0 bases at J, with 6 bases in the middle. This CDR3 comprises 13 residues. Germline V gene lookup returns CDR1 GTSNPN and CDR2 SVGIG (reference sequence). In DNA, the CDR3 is TGTGCCTGGAAACAAGCAACTAATGAAAAACTGTTTTTT. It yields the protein CAWKQATNEKLFF.

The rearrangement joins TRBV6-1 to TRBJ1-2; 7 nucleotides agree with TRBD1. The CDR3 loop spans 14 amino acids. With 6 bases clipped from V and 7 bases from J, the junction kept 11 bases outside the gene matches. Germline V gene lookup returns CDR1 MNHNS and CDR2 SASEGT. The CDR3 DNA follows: TGTGCCAGCAGACCCGGGACAGAATGGTCTGGCTACACCTTC. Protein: CASRPGTEWSGYTF.

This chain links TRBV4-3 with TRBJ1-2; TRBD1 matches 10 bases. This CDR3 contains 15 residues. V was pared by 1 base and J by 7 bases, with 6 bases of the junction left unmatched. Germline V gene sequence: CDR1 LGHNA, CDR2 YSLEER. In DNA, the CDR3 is TGCGCCAGCAGCCAAGTAACGACAGGGGGCGCTGGCTACACCTTC. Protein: CASSQVTTGGAGYTF.

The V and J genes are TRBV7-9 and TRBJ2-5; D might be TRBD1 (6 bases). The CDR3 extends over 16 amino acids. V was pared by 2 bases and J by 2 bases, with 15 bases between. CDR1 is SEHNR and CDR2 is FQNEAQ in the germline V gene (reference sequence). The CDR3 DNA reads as TGTGCCAGCAGCTTATTCGGGACATCCTCACAAGAGACCCAGTACTTC. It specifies CASSLFGTSSQETQYF.

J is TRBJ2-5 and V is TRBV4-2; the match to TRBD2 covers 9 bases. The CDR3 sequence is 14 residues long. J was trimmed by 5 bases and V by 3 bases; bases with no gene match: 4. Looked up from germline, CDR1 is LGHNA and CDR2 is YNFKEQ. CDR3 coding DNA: TGTGCCAGCAGCCAGGCTAGCGGGGCGGAGACCCAGTACTTC. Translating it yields CASSQASGAETQYF.

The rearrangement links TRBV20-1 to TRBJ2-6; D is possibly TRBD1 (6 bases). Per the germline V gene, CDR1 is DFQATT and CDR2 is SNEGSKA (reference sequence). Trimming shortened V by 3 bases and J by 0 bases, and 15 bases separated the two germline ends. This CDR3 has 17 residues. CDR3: CSARPAGANSGANVLTF. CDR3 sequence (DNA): TGCAGTGCTAGGCCGGCAGGGGCAAACTCTGGGGCCAACGTCCTGACTTTC.